These 10 T cell receptor beta chains came from one sample sequenced in a study of T cell responses to AZD1222 COVID-19 vaccine. The method was immunoSEQ multiplex PCR; TCRdb's version includes in-frame clones alone and lacks a portion of them. The sample lists 100,000 to 110,000 clones; around nine tenths were seen once. The starting material was peripheral blood, obtained on day 0 of AZD1222 vaccination. The receptor set was obtained from an adult in good health.

The rearrangement uses TRBV11-1 and TRBJ2-7, with D possibly TRBD2 on 6 matching bases. This CDR3 has 13 residues. Germline assignment: CDR1 SGHAT and CDR2 FQDESV (reference sequence). Trimming pared 4 bases from V and 8 bases from J, leaving 15 bases between. CDR3 residues: CASSSLRGSKQYF. The CDR3 coding sequence is TGTGCCAGCAGCTCCCTGCGGGGATCGAAGCAGTACTTC.

The chain combines TRBV5-1 with TRBJ2-7; D is uncertain. The germline V gene has CDR1 SGHRS and CDR2 YFSETQ. The germline V and J ends were trimmed by 2 bases and 3 bases, with 24 bases remaining between them. There are 18 residues in the CDR3. CDR3 in DNA: TGCGCCAGCAGCTTCGGCGGTGGTGGCTACCCGGATTTCTACGAGCAGTACTTC. Amino acids: CASSFGGGGYPDFYEQYF.

This chain links TRBV5-4 with TRBJ1-3; D call uncertain. V dropped 4 bases and J dropped 1 base, with 6 bases sitting between them. CDR1 and CDR2 from the germline V gene are SGHNT and YYREEE (reference sequence). This CDR3 region has 13 residues. The CDR3 DNA follows: TGTGCCAGCAGCGTAACATCTGGAAACACCATATATTTT. Translated: CASSVTSGNTIYF.

The J gene is TRBJ1-2, the V gene TRBV19; D possibly corresponds to TRBD1 (6 bases). This CDR3 has 14 residues. Deletions cut 4 bases from V and 5 bases from J, with 14 bases between. The germline V gene encodes CDR1 LNHDA and CDR2 SQIVND (reference sequence). The CDR3 DNA reads as TGTGCCAGTAGTACCGATCCAGGGGTTTATGGCTACACCTTC. Residues: CASSTDPGVYGYTF.

This sequence joins TRBV5-1 and TRBJ1-1; no definite D call. The germline V gene encodes CDR1 SGHRS and CDR2 YFSETQ. V was shortened by 3 bases and J by 3 bases, with 9 bases between the two germline ends. The CDR3 runs to 13 residues. The CDR3, as DNA: TGCGCCAGCAGCTCGGACGGGGACACTGAAGCTTTCTTT. Its protein is CASSSDGDTEAFF.

This sequence joins TRBV9 and TRBJ1-3; 7 bases fit TRBD1. The CDR3 has 16 residues. Germline V gives CDR1 SGDLS, CDR2 YYNGEE. With 4 bases clipped from V and 2 bases from J, the junction kept 9 bases outside the gene matches. CDR3 sequence reads: CASSPSGTATGNTIYF. For the CDR3, the DNA is TGTGCCAGCAGCCCAAGTGGGACAGCGACTGGAAACACCATATATTTT.

This clone is a singleton in its sample. This chain uses TRBV7-3 with TRBJ2-3, with 10 bases identical to TRBD1. Germline values: CDR1 SGHTA, CDR2 FQGTGA. The CDR3 runs to 15 residues. Losses at the gene ends were 5 bases for V and 4 bases for J; bases not matched to a gene: 6. CDR3 amino acids: CASSPGTGVSDTQYF. The CDR3 DNA is TGTGCCAGCAGCCCCGGGACAGGGGTGTCAGATACGCAGTATTTT.

The CDR3 coding sequence is TGTGCCAGCAGTTTTCGGCGGGGGGGCCGGGAGCAGTTCTTC. Protein product: CASSFRRGGREQFF. V and J are TRBV27 and TRBJ2-1; 9 bases are a match to TRBD2. With 3 bases clipped from V and 10 bases from J, the junction kept 7 bases outside the gene matches. Germline CDR1 and CDR2: MNHEY and SMNVEV (reference sequence). This CDR3 is built from 14 residues.

The chain links TRBV2 to TRBJ2-7, with D possibly TRBD1 on 6 matching bases. The CDR3 is 13 amino acids. Germline V gene sequence: CDR1 SNHLY, CDR2 FYNNEI. V gave up 6 bases and J gave up 2 bases, with 11 bases separating them. The DNA of the CDR3 is TGTGCCAGCAGAGACAGGAAAACCTACGAGCAGTACTTC. This gives the protein CASRDRKTYEQYF.

In this sample, this clone turned up a few times. The CDR3 DNA reads TGTGCCAGCAGCCATTCTGGGACGCGCAATCAGCCCCAGCATTTT. It yields the protein CASSHSGTRNQPQHF. This rearrangement joins TRBV7-9 to TRBJ1-5, with a weak D call TRBD1 (5 bases). The CDR3 sequence is 15 residues long. Trimming shortened V by 5 bases and J by 2 bases, and 13 bases separated the two germline ends. The V gene's germline CDR1 is SEHNR and CDR2 FQNEAQ (reference sequence).